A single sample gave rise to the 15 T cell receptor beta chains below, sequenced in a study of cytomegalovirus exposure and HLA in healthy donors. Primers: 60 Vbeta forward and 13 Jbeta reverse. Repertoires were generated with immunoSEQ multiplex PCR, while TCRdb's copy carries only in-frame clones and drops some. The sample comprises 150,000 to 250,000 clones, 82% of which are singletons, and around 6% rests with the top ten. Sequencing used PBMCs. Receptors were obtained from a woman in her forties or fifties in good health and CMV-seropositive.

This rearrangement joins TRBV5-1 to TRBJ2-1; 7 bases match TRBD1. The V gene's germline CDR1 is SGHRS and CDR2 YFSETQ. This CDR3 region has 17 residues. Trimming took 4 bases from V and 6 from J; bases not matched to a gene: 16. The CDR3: CASSPDPRTAGGNEQFF. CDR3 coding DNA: TGCGCCAGCAGCCCCGATCCAAGGACCGCAGGGGGCAATGAGCAGTTCTTC.

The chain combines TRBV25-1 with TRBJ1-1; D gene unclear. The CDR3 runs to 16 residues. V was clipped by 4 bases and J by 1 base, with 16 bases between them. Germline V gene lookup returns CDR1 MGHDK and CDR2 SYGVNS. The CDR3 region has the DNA TGTGCCAGCAGTGCGGGAAAATGGTCCCCGAACACTGAAGCTTTCTTT. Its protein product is CASSAGKWSPNTEAFF.

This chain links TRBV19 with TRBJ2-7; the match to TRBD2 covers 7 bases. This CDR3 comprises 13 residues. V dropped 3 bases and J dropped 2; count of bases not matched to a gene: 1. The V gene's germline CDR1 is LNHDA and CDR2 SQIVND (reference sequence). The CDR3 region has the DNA TGTGCCAGTAGTATGGCGGGAGCCTACGAGCAGTACTTC. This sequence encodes CASSMAGAYEQYF.

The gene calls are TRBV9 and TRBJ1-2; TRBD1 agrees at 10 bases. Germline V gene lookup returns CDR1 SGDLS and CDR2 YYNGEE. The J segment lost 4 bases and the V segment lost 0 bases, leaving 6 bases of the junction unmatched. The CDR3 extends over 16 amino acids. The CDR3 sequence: CASSVDPGTGAYGYTF. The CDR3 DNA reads TGTGCCAGCAGCGTAGATCCCGGGACAGGGGCCTATGGCTACACCTTC.

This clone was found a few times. CDR3 in amino acids: CASSPRFAGLATDTQYF. The CDR3 nucleotides read TGTGCCAGCAGCCCCCGGTTTGCGGGCTTAGCCACAGATACGCAGTATTTT. This chain joins TRBV5-6 and TRBJ2-3; tentative D call: TRBD2 (5 bases). In germline, CDR1 is SGHDT, CDR2 YYEEEE. CDR3 length equals 17 residues. The ends were cut back, 4 bases at V and 2 bases at J, with 20 bases in the middle.

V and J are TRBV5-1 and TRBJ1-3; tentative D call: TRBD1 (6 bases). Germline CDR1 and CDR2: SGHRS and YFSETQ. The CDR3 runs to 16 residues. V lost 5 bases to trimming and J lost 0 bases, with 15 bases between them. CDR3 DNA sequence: TGCGCCAGCAGTCGGGACCAAGGGGGCTCTGGAAACACCATATATTTT. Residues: CASSRDQGGSGNTIYF.

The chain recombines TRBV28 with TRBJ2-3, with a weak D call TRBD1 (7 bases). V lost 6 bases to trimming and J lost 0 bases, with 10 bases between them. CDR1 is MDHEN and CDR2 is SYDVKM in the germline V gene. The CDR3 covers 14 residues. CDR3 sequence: CASRPGGSTDTQYF. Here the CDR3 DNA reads TGTGCCAGCAGGCCAGGGGGGAGCACAGATACGCAGTATTTT.

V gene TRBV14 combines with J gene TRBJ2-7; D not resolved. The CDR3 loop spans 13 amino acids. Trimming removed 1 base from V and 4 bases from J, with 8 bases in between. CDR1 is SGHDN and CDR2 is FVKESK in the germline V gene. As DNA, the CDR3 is TGTGCCAGCAGCCAAGTCGGAGCGTACGAGCAGTACTTC. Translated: CASSQVGAYEQYF.

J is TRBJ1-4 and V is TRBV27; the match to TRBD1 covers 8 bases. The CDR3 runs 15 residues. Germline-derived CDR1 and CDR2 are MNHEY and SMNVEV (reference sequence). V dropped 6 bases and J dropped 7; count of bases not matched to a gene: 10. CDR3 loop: CASSPGGWVGEKLFF. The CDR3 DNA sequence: TGTGCCAGCAGCCCAGGGGGCTGGGTGGGTGAAAAACTGTTTTTT.

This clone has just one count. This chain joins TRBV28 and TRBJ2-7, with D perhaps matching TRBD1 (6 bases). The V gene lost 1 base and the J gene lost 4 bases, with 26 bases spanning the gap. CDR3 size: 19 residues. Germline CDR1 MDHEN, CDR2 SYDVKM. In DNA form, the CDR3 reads TGTGCCAGCAGTTTATTGGCAGGGGAAGGTCCAAAAGTCGGGTACGAGCAGTACTTC. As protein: CASSLLAGEGPKVGYEQYF.

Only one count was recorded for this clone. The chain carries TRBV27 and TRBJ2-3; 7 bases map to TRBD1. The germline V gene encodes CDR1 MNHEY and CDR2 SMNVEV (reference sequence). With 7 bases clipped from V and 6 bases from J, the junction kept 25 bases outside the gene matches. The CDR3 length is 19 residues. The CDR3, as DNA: TGTGCCAGCATCCTAGGGGGCAGCTCCGGACTCGTATGGGTCGATACGCAGTATTTT. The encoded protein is CASILGGSSGLVWVDTQYF.

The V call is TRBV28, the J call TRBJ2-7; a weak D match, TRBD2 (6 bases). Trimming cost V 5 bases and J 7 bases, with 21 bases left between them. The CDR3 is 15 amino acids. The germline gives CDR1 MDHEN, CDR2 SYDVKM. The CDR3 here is CASSSYLLGRREQYF. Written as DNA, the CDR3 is TGTGCCAGCAGTAGCTATTTACTCGGGAGAAGGGAGCAGTACTTC.

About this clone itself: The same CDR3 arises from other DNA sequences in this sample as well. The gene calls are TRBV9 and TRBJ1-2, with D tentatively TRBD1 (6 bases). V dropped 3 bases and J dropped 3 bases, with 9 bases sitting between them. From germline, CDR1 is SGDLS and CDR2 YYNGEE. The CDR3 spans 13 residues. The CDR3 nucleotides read TGTGCCAGCAGCGGACGGACAGACTATGGCTACACCTTC. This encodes CASSGRTDYGYTF.

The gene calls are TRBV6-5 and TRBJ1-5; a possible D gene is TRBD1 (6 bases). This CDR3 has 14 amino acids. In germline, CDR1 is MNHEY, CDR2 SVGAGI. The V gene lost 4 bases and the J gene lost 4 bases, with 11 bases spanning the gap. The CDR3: CASSSSRGNQPQHF. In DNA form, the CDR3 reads TGTGCCAGCAGTTCCTCTAGGGGGAATCAGCCCCAGCATTTT.

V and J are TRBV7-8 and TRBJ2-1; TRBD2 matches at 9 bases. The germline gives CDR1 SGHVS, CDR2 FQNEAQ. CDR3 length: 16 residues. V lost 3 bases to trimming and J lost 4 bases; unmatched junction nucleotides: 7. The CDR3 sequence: CASSFASGRTYNEQFF. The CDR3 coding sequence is TGTGCCAGCAGCTTTGCAAGCGGGAGGACTTACAATGAGCAGTTCTTC.